A single sample gave rise to the 23 T cell receptor beta chains below, sequenced in a study of T-cell reconstitution after alpha-beta-depleted transplantation in children (dated by TCRdb to 2016 to 2017). The method behind the library was PCR. Sequencing relied on an Illumina HiSeq 2500. TCR library preparation used molecular barcoding, with unique molecular identifiers applied to normalize quantification of the TCRbeta repertoire. Using fastp trimming at Q25 and MiXCR clonotype assembly, TCRdb reanalyzed the public sequencing data and kept in-frame beta chains. Merged by CDR3 protein, the rows form single entries marked with the most common genes and DNA. In this sample the table shows more than 150,000 distinct CDR3 sequences, about 6.8% of which occur a single time. The leading ten clones occupy about 2.9% of the sample. Here the sequenced sample was PBMCs from the stem cell graft donor, taken from the stem cell graft. The source of these receptors is a human donor who donated a stem cell graft to a child with Wiskott-Aldrich syndrome.

This clonotype was counted many times. V usage is TRBV12-3 or TRBV12-4 and J usage is TRBJ1-3; 9 bases are a match to TRBD1. J gave up 8 bases and V 6 bases, and 5 bases lay outside the gene matches. CDR3 length: 13 residues. CDR3: CASRMDRGDTIYF. The CDR3 DNA sequence: TGTGCCAGCAGGATGGACAGGGGTGACACCATATATTTT.

This clonotype has a count of ten or more. The CDR3 nucleotides are TGTGCCAGCAGCTTGGGCAGGGAAACCTACAATGAGCAGTTCTTC. Residues: CASSLGRETYNEQFF. The chain combines TRBV5-8 with TRBJ2-1, with D possibly TRBD1 on 5 matching bases. The germline V gene has CDR1 SGHTS and CDR2 YDEGEE. CDR3 length: 15 amino acids. Trimming stripped 0 bases from V and 2 bases from J, with 9 bases between. Drawing the rest from reference TRBV5-8 and TRBJ2-1, the complete variable domain is EAGVTQSPTHLIKTRGQQATLRCSPISGHTSVYWYQQALGLGLQFLLWYDEGEERNRGNFPPRFSGRQFPNYSSELNVNALELEDSALYLCASSLGRETYNEQFFGPGTRLTVL.

This clonotype was detected only a few times. The chain recombines TRBV20-1 with TRBJ1-4; D possibly corresponds to TRBD1 (6 bases). CDR1 DFQATT and CDR2 SNEGSKA come from the germline V gene (reference sequence). This CDR3 spans 16 amino acids. Trimming removed 0 bases from V and 7 bases from J, with 18 bases in between. The DNA for the CDR3 is TGCAGTGCTAGAGATTTACGGGGGCAGGGCGGTGAAAAACTGTTTTTT. Its translation: CSARDLRGQGGEKLFF.

The chain combines TRBV20-1 with TRBJ1-1, with D maybe TRBD1 (5 bases). CDR1 is DFQATT and CDR2 is SNEGSKA in the germline V gene (reference sequence). V was clipped by 6 bases and J by 4 bases, with 15 bases between them. The CDR3 totals 13 residues. For the CDR3, the DNA is TGCAGTGCCGGGAGAGGGACGAGCACTGAAGCTTTCTTT. Its translation is CSAGRGTSTEAFF.

This clonotype was seen a handful of times. The rearrangement joins TRBV18 to TRBJ1-1; D gene unclear. The V gene's germline CDR1 is KGHSH and CDR2 LQKENI. CDR3 length equals 12 residues. V was pared by 2 bases and J by 11 bases, with 12 bases between. This chain's CDR3 is CASSPLLRTAFF. The CDR3 DNA reads as TGTGCCAGCTCACCATTGCTACGGACGGCTTTCTTT. Full variable domain (rest looked up from reference TRBV18 and TRBJ1-1): NAGVMQNPRHLVRRRGQEARLRCSPMKGHSHVYWYRQLPEEGLKFMVYLQKENIIDESGMPKERFSAEFPKEGPSILRIQQVVRGDSAAYFCASSPLLRTAFFGQGTRLTVV.

This clonotype was found many times. V is TRBV20-1 and J is TRBJ2-3; 7 nucleotides align to TRBD1. The CDR3 runs 12 residues. Germline V gene lookup returns CDR1 DFQATT and CDR2 SNEGSKA (reference sequence). The CDR3 DNA reads as TGCAGCCGCACACAGGGGAGCGATACGCAGTATTTT. Translating gives CSRTQGSDTQYF.

This clonotype was detected many times. The rearrangement uses TRBV29-1 and TRBJ1-1; TRBD1 matches at 8 bases. With 8 bases clipped from V and 5 bases from J, the junction kept 1 base outside the gene matches. Per the germline V gene, CDR1 is SQVTM and CDR2 is ANQGSEA. This CDR3 contains 10 residues. Here the CDR3 DNA reads TGCAGCACAGGGGGGACTGAAGCTTTCTTT. Amino acid sequence: CSTGGTEAFF.

This clonotype was detected ten times or more. The genes are TRBV12-3 or TRBV12-4 and TRBJ1-1; 9 bases line up with TRBD1. This CDR3 contains 14 residues. Unmatched junction bases numbered 8, after V lost 7 bases and J lost 5 bases. The chain's CDR3 is CASKSTGGRTEAFF. The CDR3 DNA reads TGTGCCAGCAAAAGCACAGGGGGCAGGACTGAAGCTTTCTTT.

This clonotype was seen repeatedly, ten times or more. V and J are TRBV5-1 and TRBJ2-4; weak D call: TRBD1 (7 bases). Trimming shortened V by 4 bases and J by 8 bases, and 19 bases separated the two germline ends. The CDR3 runs 15 residues. Germline V gives CDR1 SGHRS, CDR2 YFSETQ. CDR3 sequence (DNA): TGCGCCAGCAGCGGCAATCGACAGGGAGGAGACATTCAGTACTTC. Residues: CASSGNRQGGDIQYF. The whole variable domain, filled in from reference TRBV5-1 and TRBJ2-4, reads KAGVTQTPRYLIKTRGQQVTLSCSPISGHRSVSWYQQTPGQGLQFLFEYFSETQRNKGNFPGRFSGRQFSNSRSEMNVSTLELGDSALYLCASSGNRQGGDIQYFGAGTRLSVL.

This clonotype was observed many times. J is TRBJ2-5 and V is TRBV4-1; a possible D gene is TRBD2 (6 bases). The V end lost 4 bases, the J end lost 4 bases, and 13 bases lay between the germline ends. Germline V CDR1 and CDR2: MGHRA, YSYEKL. CDR3 length: 14 amino acids. Written as DNA, the CDR3 is TGCGCCAGCAGCCCTTACGGAGGGGCAGAGACCCAGTACTTC. Translated, it gives CASSPYGGAETQYF.

V gene TRBV5-1 combines with J gene TRBJ1-5; weak D call: TRBD1 (5 bases). This CDR3 has 17 amino acids. Germline CDR1 is SGHRS and CDR2 is YFSETQ. V gave up 0 bases and J gave up 6 bases, with 19 bases separating them. The CDR3 coding sequence is TGCGCCAGCAGCTTGGGATGGGTGGCGGGGCAGAGTCAGCCCCAGCATTTT. Translated, it gives CASSLGWVAGQSQPQHF.

In this sample, this clonotype turned up a few times. This chain connects TRBV18 to TRBJ1-2; D gene ambiguous. Germline assignment: CDR1 KGHSH and CDR2 LQKENI. CDR3 length equals 18 residues. V gave up 5 bases and J gave up 0 bases, with 22 bases separating them. The CDR3 bases are TGTGCCAGCTCAGTCGTCCCGGGCGTCGACGGAGCTAACTATGGCTACACCTTC. It encodes CASSVVPGVDGANYGYTF. Filled out from reference TRBV18 and TRBJ1-2, the complete variable domain reads NAGVMQNPRHLVRRRGQEARLRCSPMKGHSHVYWYRQLPEEGLKFMVYLQKENIIDESGMPKERFSAEFPKEGPSILRIQQVVRGDSAAYFCASSVVPGVDGANYGYTFGSGTRLTVV.

This clonotype was counted a few times. The J gene is TRBJ2-5, the V gene TRBV18; D is possibly TRBD1 (5 bases). In germline, CDR1 is KGHSH, CDR2 LQKENI. V was clipped by 2 bases and J by 5 bases, with 18 bases between them. The length of the CDR3 is 16 residues. The CDR3 nucleotides are TGTGCCAGCTCACCAACCTCGGACATTTCGGTCGAGACCCAGTACTTC. The encoded protein is CASSPTSDISVETQYF.

The rearrangement uses TRBV5-1 and TRBJ2-4, with D uncertain. The CDR3 runs 13 residues. Germline CDR1 SGHRS, CDR2 YFSETQ. V gave up 3 bases and J gave up 4 bases, with 8 bases separating them. CDR3 protein: CASSSDGKNIQYF. The CDR3 DNA reads TGCGCCAGCAGCTCGGACGGGAAAAACATTCAGTACTTC.

This clonotype was detected many times. The chain uses TRBV6-6 and TRBJ2-5; no firm D call. V lost 7 bases to trimming and J lost 14 bases, with 23 bases between them. Germline CDR1 reads MNHNY; CDR2 reads SVGAGI (reference sequence). The CDR3 length is 13 residues. In DNA, the CDR3 is TGTGCCAGCATCAAGGAAGTAGGAACATCGATTTACTTC. It is translated as CASIKEVGTSIYF.

There are a few counts of this clonotype. This chain links TRBV9 with TRBJ2-7; D may be TRBD2 (6 bases). Germline CDR1 SGDLS, CDR2 YYNGEE. The V end lost 0 bases, the J end lost 3 bases, and 13 bases lay between the germline ends. The CDR3 is 15 residues long. The CDR3 region is CASSVDQGGYYEQYF. DNA of the CDR3: TGTGCCAGCAGCGTAGACCAGGGAGGCTACTACGAGCAGTACTTC. The whole variable domain, remainder taken from reference TRBV9 and TRBJ2-7, is DSGVTQTPKHLITATGQRVTLRCSPRSGDLSVYWYQQSLDQGLQFLIQYYNGEERAKGNILERFSAQQFPDLHSELNLSSLELGDSALYFCASSVDQGGYYEQYFGPGTRLTVT.

Many counts were recorded for this clonotype. CDR3 protein: CASQGYNTEAFF. The CDR3 DNA reads as TGTGCCAGCCAGGGGTACAACACTGAAGCTTTCTTT. This rearrangement joins TRBV13 to TRBJ1-1; TRBD1 is a possible D gene (6 bases). This CDR3 region has 12 residues. V lost 8 bases to trimming and J lost 2 bases, with 9 bases between them. Germline CDR1 and CDR2: PRHDT and FYEKMQ (reference sequence). The full variable domain, with the rest looked up from reference TRBV13 and TRBJ1-1, is AAGVIQSPRHLIKEKRETATLKCYPIPRHDTVYWYQQGPGQDPQFLISFYEKMQSDKGSIPDRFSAQQFSDYHSELNMSSLELGDSALYFCASQGYNTEAFFGQGTRLTVV.

The chain combines TRBV18 with TRBJ1-5, with D hard to call. This CDR3 is built from 15 residues. V lost 6 bases to trimming and J lost 2 bases, with 14 bases between them. Germline V CDR1 and CDR2: KGHSH, LQKENI. The CDR3 reads CASSPGSSGNQPQHF. The DNA for the CDR3 is TGTGCCAGCTCCCCCGGGTCCTCGGGCAATCAGCCCCAGCATTTT.

This clonotype turned up a few times. The V and J genes are TRBV19 and TRBJ2-1; TRBD1 is a possible D gene (6 bases). Deletions cut 8 bases from V and 2 bases from J, with 16 bases between. The CDR3 is 15 residues long. In germline, CDR1 is LNHDA, CDR2 SQIVND (reference sequence). Here the CDR3 DNA reads TGTGCCAGTGGATACCCGGGACACACCTACAATGAGCAGTTCTTC. Translated, it gives CASGYPGHTYNEQFF.

At least ten counts were recorded for this clonotype. This chain connects TRBV9 to TRBJ2-3; TRBD2 is a possible D gene (6 bases). Trimming removed 1 base at V and 2 bases at J, with 11 bases between. Looked up from germline, CDR1 is SGDLS and CDR2 is YYNGEE. This CDR3 is 15 amino acids long. CDR3 DNA: TGTGCCAGCAGCGTACGGGAGTCCCCCACAGATACGCAGTATTTT. Translating it yields CASSVRESPTDTQYF. Together with reference TRBV9 and TRBJ2-3, the CDR3 gives the full variable domain: DSGVTQTPKHLITATGQRVTLRCSPRSGDLSVYWYQQSLDQGLQFLIQYYNGEERAKGNILERFSAQQFPDLHSELNLSSLELGDSALYFCASSVRESPTDTQYFGPGTRLTVL.

This clonotype was counted many times. The rearrangement links TRBV5-1 to TRBJ1-1; D call uncertain. Germline V CDR1 and CDR2: SGHRS, YFSETQ. The CDR3 runs to 15 residues. Between the trimmed V and J ends, which lost 6 bases and 1 base, there was a span of 16 bases. CDR3 nucleotides: TGCGCCAGCACCCCCATTTTAGGCCAGAACACTGAAGCTTTCTTT. This encodes CASTPILGQNTEAFF.

This clonotype was detected many times. This chain connects TRBV10-1 to TRBJ2-3; no definite D call. CDR3 length: 14 residues. The V gene lost 3 bases and the J gene lost 0 bases, with 7 bases spanning the gap. The V gene's germline CDR1 is WNHNN and CDR2 SYGVQD (reference sequence). CDR3 region: CASSDGSSTDTQYF. CDR3 nucleotides: TGCGCCAGCAGTGATGGCAGTAGCACAGATACGCAGTATTTT.

Many counts were recorded for this clonotype. This chain uses TRBV12-3 or TRBV12-4 with TRBJ2-1; 8 bases align to TRBD2. This CDR3 contains 18 residues. With V trimmed by 5 bases and J by 2 bases, 14 bases remained unmatched. The CDR3 DNA follows: TGTGCCAGCAGTCCCCCTAGCCCGGGGGGGCCGACCTACAATGAGCAGTTCTTC. It encodes CASSPPSPGGPTYNEQFF.